The clone carrying this TCR beta chain was detected ten times or more. MiXCR was run by TCRdb on the RACE reads, yielding one entry per CDR3 protein. The sample records tens of thousands of distinct CDR3 sequences, around 10% being singletons. Regarding time point: pre-sensitization, week 0. The treatment denotes: therapeutic diphenylcyclopropenone sensitization with weekly scalp DPC. Trimming left V 6 bases short and J 8 bases short, with 8 bases between. CDR3 length: 11 residues. Germline-derived CDR1 and CDR2 are MDHEN and SYDVKM. These data belong to a study of human T cells and chemical hapten exposure.

The receptor was isolated from a man aged 40-55 years with alopecia areata. Some clones in this sample may be carry-over from other donors' samples. This rearrangement joins TRBV28 to TRBJ2-4, with D uncertain. Sequenced material: whole blood, taken in connection with sensitization to the hapten diphenylcyclopropenone (DPC). The CDR3: CASRSLDIQYF. CDR3 DNA: TGTGCCAGCAGGTCGTTAGACATTCAGTACTTC.